Detailed here is one T cell receptor beta chain. This entry comes from a study of cytotoxic CD8 clonotypes in ibrutinib-treated CLL. TCRdb's copy holds only in-frame clones and misses some; the assay was immunoSEQ multiplex PCR. The repertoire holds about 140,000 clones, with 80% as singletons. The CDR3 totals 13 residues. Per germline, CDR1 GTSNPN and CDR2 SVGIG (reference sequence). The source of this sequence is a human donor with chronic lymphocytic leukemia. The sequenced sample was PBMCs, obtained after 36 months of ibrutinib treatment. The chain employs TRBV30 and TRBJ2-1; no definite D call. The CDR3 here is CAKVRSEDNEQFF. CDR3 nucleotide sequence: TGTGCTAAAGTTAGGTCTGAAGACAATGAGCAGTTCTTC.